The clone carrying this TCR beta chain was picked up one time. Its specificity is unknown. The data are from a study of cytomegalovirus exposure and HLA in healthy donors. Study-wide findings and caveats: Later, an analysis showed that TCR beta chains associated with HLA were more clonally expanded than others that were equally common. The authors later linked a missense DCLRE1C variant to TCR beta V- and J-gene trimming. The study assumed roughly uniform donor sequencing depth for presence/absence analyses.

Although they were nominally healthy when sampled, donors likely had unrecorded immune exposures. The PCR had 60 Vbeta and 13 Jbeta primers. This table comes from immunoSEQ multiplex PCR, and its TCRdb copy is limited to in-frame clones, with some not included. The table shows 150,000 to 200,000 clones, with 77% occurring only once. Germline loops: CDR1 SGHDN, CDR2 FVKESK. This CDR3 comprises 16 residues. Trimming stripped 1 base from V and 5 bases from J, with 15 bases between. This receptor was obtained from a female donor in good health and CMV-seronegative. The sequenced sample consisted of PBMCs. The chain combines TRBV14 with TRBJ2-1; D possibly corresponds to TRBD2 (6 bases). The CDR3 here is CASSQVNLAYDNEQFF. The DNA of the CDR3 is TGTGCCAGCAGCCAAGTAAATCTAGCGTACGACAATGAGCAGTTCTTC. The entire variable domain, with the rest obtained from reference TRBV14 and TRBJ2-1, is as follows: EAGVTQFPSHSVIEKGQTVTLRCDPISGHDNLYWYRRVMGKEIKFLLHFVKESKQDESGMPNNRFLAERTGGTYSTLKVQPAELEDSGVYFCASSQVNLAYDNEQFFGPGTRLTVL.